This passage covers 32 T cell receptor beta chains from one sample sequenced in a study of T cells in localized non-small cell lung cancer. Produced via immunoSEQ multiplex PCR; TCRdb's table is partial and in-frame only. The profile shows over 70,000 clones, approximately 91% of them singletons. Source: PBMCs, taken before any cancer treatment. The receptors were sampled from a woman aged 35 to 70 with stage II squamous cell lung carcinoma.

This clone showed up just once. The gene calls are TRBV29-1 and TRBJ2-3; D may be TRBD2 (6 bases). The CDR3 is 14 residues long. V was shortened by 5 bases and J by 4 bases, with 16 bases between the two germline ends. Looked up from germline, CDR1 is SQVTM and CDR2 is ANQGSEA. CDR3 nucleotide sequence: TGCAGCGTTCGTCCCTCGTCGGGAGCAGATACGCAGTATTTT. Amino acid sequence: CSVRPSSGADTQYF.

The rearrangement uses TRBV2 and TRBJ2-5; 9 bases are shared with TRBD1. The ends lost 4 bases at V and 7 bases at J; junction bases unmatched: 4. Germline assignment: CDR1 SNHLY and CDR2 FYNNEI. This CDR3 comprises 13 residues. CDR3 sequence: CASSGETGGTQYF. For the CDR3, the DNA is TGTGCCAGCAGTGGTGAGACAGGGGGGACCCAGTACTTC.

This clone was seen once. This chain links TRBV4-1 with TRBJ1-2; 12 nucleotides match TRBD1. Losses at the gene ends were 0 bases for V and 4 bases for J; bases not matched to a gene: 3. The V gene's germline CDR1 is MGHRA and CDR2 YSYEKL. CDR3 length: 16 amino acids. The CDR3 sequence: CASSQEGQGASYGYTF. The CDR3 coding sequence is TGCGCCAGCAGCCAAGAGGGACAGGGGGCGAGCTATGGCTACACCTTC.

The chain joins TRBV11-3 to TRBJ1-1; D not certain. V was trimmed by 1 base and J by 1 base, leaving 4 bases between them. Germline values: CDR1 SGHNT, CDR2 YENEEA. CDR3 length equals 13 residues. The CDR3 DNA follows: TGTGCCAGCAGCTTAGGGCAGAACACTGAAGCTTTCTTT. Amino acids: CASSLGQNTEAFF.

The genes are TRBV19 and TRBJ1-5; 8 bases are shared with TRBD1. CDR3 length: 15 residues. The germline V gene has CDR1 LNHDA and CDR2 SQIVND (reference sequence). V shed 6 bases and J 4 bases; nucleotides not matched to a gene: 8. In DNA form, the CDR3 reads TGTGCCAGTAGCCCTGACAGGGGAGGAAATCAGCCCCAGCATTTT. Its protein is CASSPDRGGNQPQHF.

This clone was detected a few times. This sequence joins TRBV19 and TRBJ1-2; no clear D gene. Germline-derived CDR1 and CDR2 are LNHDA and SQIVND (reference sequence). The V end was cut by 1 base, the J end by 7 bases, with 10 bases between. The CDR3 consists of 13 residues. The CDR3 DNA sequence: TGTGCCAGTAGTATAGGGGGAGTTGCTGGCTACACCTTC. Translation gives CASSIGGVAGYTF.

The gene calls are TRBV23-1 and TRBJ1-2; possible D gene TRBD1, 6 bases. TRBV23-1 has ORF status, its function being uncertain. Trimming cost V 0 bases and J 5 bases, with 16 bases left between them. The CDR3 spans 16 residues. This chain's CDR3 is CASSQSSTGRRYGYTF. The CDR3 bases are TGCGCCAGCAGTCAATCGTCAACAGGGAGGAGGTATGGCTACACCTTC.

V gene TRBV2 combines with J gene TRBJ2-3; 9 bases are shared with TRBD1. This CDR3 is built from 15 residues. The germline CDR1 and CDR2 sequences are SNHLY and FYNNEI. V was clipped by 6 bases and J by 1 base; unmatched bases: 5. The CDR3 loop reads CASRGQGRGTDTQYF. Here the CDR3 DNA reads TGTGCCAGCAGGGGACAGGGCCGAGGCACAGATACGCAGTATTTT. The full variable domain, in which reference TRBV2 and TRBJ2-3 provide the parts outside the CDR3, is EPEVTQTPSHQVTQMGQEVILRCVPISNHLYFYWYRQILGQKVEFLVSFYNNEISEKSEIFDDQFSVERPDGSNFTLKIRSTKLEDSAMYFCASRGQGRGTDTQYFGPGTRLTVL.

The chain recombines TRBV6-1 with TRBJ1-2; D uncertain. Trimming left V 8 bases short and J 0 bases short, with 10 bases between. CDR3 length equals 13 residues. Germline CDR1 MNHNS, CDR2 SASEGT. Here the CDR3 reads CASGNAANYGYTF. The DNA for the CDR3 is TGTGCCAGCGGGAACGCCGCTAACTATGGCTACACCTTC.

The V call is TRBV11-3, the J call TRBJ2-2; weak D call: TRBD2 (7 bases). The germline CDR1 and CDR2 sequences are SGHNT and YENEEA. Trimming removed 5 bases at V and 4 bases at J, with 14 bases between. This CDR3 comprises 15 residues. CDR3 loop: CASSPGGHGTGELFF. CDR3 DNA: TGTGCCAGCAGCCCCGGGGGGCATGGCACCGGGGAGCTGTTTTTT.

The rearrangement links TRBV6-5 to TRBJ2-7; weak D call: TRBD2 (6 bases). The germline V and J ends were trimmed by 6 bases and 2 bases, with 17 bases remaining between them. CDR3 length equals 15 residues. Germline V gives CDR1 MNHEY, CDR2 SVGAGI. The CDR3 here is CASRSPGRLPYEQYF. Written as DNA, the CDR3 is TGTGCCAGCAGGTCCCCGGGGAGGCTGCCCTACGAGCAGTACTTC.

The chain joins TRBV7-2 to TRBJ2-2, with 10 positions matching TRBD2. CDR3 length: 18 residues. CDR1 is SGHTA and CDR2 is FQGNSA in the germline V gene. V gave up 5 bases and J gave up 3 bases; unmatched junction bases: 12. The chain's CDR3 is CASSVPRGLARYTGELFF. CDR3 bases: TGTGCCAGCAGCGTCCCGCGGGGACTAGCGCGTTACACCGGGGAGCTGTTTTTT.

The chain recombines TRBV6-1 with TRBJ2-1, with 7 nucleotides matching TRBD1. The CDR3 totals 15 residues. Germline CDR1 is MNHNS and CDR2 is SASEGT. V was pared by 6 bases and J by 7 bases, with 12 bases of the junction left unmatched. CDR3 loop: CASRPRDPRGNEQFF. Written as DNA, the CDR3 is TGTGCCAGCAGGCCCCGGGACCCCAGGGGGAATGAGCAGTTCTTC.

The sample holds one count of this clone. The chain employs TRBV5-1 and TRBJ1-1; TRBD1 aligns across 11 bases. The CDR3 has 16 amino acids. Germline V gene lookup returns CDR1 SGHRS and CDR2 YFSETQ. V dropped 1 base and J dropped 1; count of bases not matched to a gene: 3. The DNA for the CDR3 is TGCGCCAGCAGCTTGAGGACAGGGGGCAGGAACACTGAAGCTTTCTTT. Translating it yields CASSLRTGGRNTEAFF.

The rearrangement uses TRBV5-4 and TRBJ2-2; TRBD1 is a possible D gene (5 bases). The CDR3 sequence is 17 residues long. The germline V gene encodes CDR1 SGHNT and CDR2 YYREEE (reference sequence). Trimming cost V 3 bases and J 0 bases, with 15 bases left between them. The CDR3 DNA sequence: TGTGCCAGCAGCTCCGCAGGGAAACCCCCGAACACCGGGGAGCTGTTTTTT. Its translation: CASSSAGKPPNTGELFF.

V usage is TRBV30 and J usage is TRBJ2-1; 14 positions agree with TRBD2. In germline, CDR1 is GTSNPN, CDR2 SVGIG (reference sequence). V shed 2 bases, J shed 0 bases, and the junction held 12 bases outside the gene matches. This CDR3 comprises 20 residues. CDR3 residues: CAWSSPGLAGDQSSYNEQFF. The CDR3 DNA reads TGTGCCTGGAGTTCGCCGGGACTAGCGGGGGATCAGAGCTCCTACAATGAGCAGTTCTTC.

V and J are TRBV5-4 and TRBJ2-1; possibly TRBD1 or TRBD2 for D (5 bases each). The CDR3 loop spans 15 amino acids. V lost 2 bases and J 2 bases, leaving 11 bases between the germline ends. Germline V lookup: CDR1 SGHNT, CDR2 YYREEE (reference sequence). This CDR3 reads CASSLSGPAYNEQFF. The DNA for the CDR3 is TGTGCCAGCAGCTTATCGGGACCCGCCTACAATGAGCAGTTCTTC.

This chain links TRBV11-2 with TRBJ1-1; tentatively, D is TRBD1 (5 bases). The V end was cut by 1 base, the J end by 8 bases, with 11 bases between. The germline V gene encodes CDR1 SGHAT and CDR2 FQNNGV. The CDR3 has 13 amino acids. Here the CDR3 DNA reads TGTGCCAGCAGCTTAGTAAGGGGCAAGGAAGCTTTCTTT. Translation: CASSLVRGKEAFF. Filled out from reference TRBV11-2 and TRBJ1-1, the complete variable domain reads EAGVAQSPRYKIIEKRQSVAFWCNPISGHATLYWYQQILGQGPKLLIQFQNNGVVDDSQLPKDRFSAERLKGVDSTLKIQPAKLEDSAVYLCASSLVRGKEAFFGQGTRLTVV.

The gene calls are TRBV6-1 and TRBJ1-2; D is uncertain. CDR3 length equals 14 residues. Germline V lookup: CDR1 MNHNS, CDR2 SASEGT. Trimming took 6 bases from V and 5 from J, leaving 16 bases between them. The DNA of the CDR3 is TGTGCCAGCAGCTCACAAGGCCCGGGGTATGGCTACACCTTC. It specifies CASSSQGPGYGYTF.

The gene calls are TRBV5-5 and TRBJ2-7; possibly TRBD2 for D (6 bases). Germline CDR1 and CDR2: SGHKS and YYEKEE (reference sequence). This CDR3 spans 15 amino acids. Trimming took 1 base from V and 2 from J, leaving 13 bases between them. The CDR3 here is CASSLFGGLTYEQYF. In nucleotides, the CDR3 is TGTGCCAGCAGCTTGTTCGGGGGACTCACCTACGAGCAGTACTTC.

This chain links TRBV6-5 with TRBJ2-3; D gene ambiguous. The length of the CDR3 is 12 residues. V lost 7 bases and J lost 6, with 11 bases in between. Germline CDR1 is MNHEY and CDR2 is SVGAGI. The CDR3 DNA reads as TGTGCCAGCAACTCCCCCGCGGATACGCAGTATTTT. It codes for CASNSPADTQYF.

The J gene is TRBJ2-3, the V gene TRBV19; 10 bases map to TRBD2. The CDR3 contains 16 residues. The germline CDR1 and CDR2 sequences are LNHDA and SQIVND (reference sequence). The V gene end was trimmed by 7 bases and the J gene end by 6 bases; junction bases not matched to a gene: 13. CDR3 nucleotide sequence: TGTGCCAGTACCAGAACCGGGACTAGCGTCTCCGATACGCAGTATTTT. Translation: CASTRTGTSVSDTQYF.

This sequence joins TRBV6-1 and TRBJ2-2, with D tentatively TRBD2 (6 bases). From germline, CDR1 is MNHNS and CDR2 SASEGT. Trimming pared 7 bases from V and 1 base from J, leaving 13 bases between. This CDR3 region has 15 residues. The CDR3 protein is CASTLRRGNTGELFF. In nucleotides, the CDR3 is TGTGCCAGCACCCTCAGGCGGGGGAACACCGGGGAGCTGTTTTTT.

The J gene is TRBJ2-7, the V gene TRBV7-9; 9 bases align to TRBD1. The junction had 4 bases not matched to a gene; V was cut back by 4 bases and J by 3 bases. This CDR3 comprises 14 residues. Per germline, CDR1 SEHNR and CDR2 FQNEAQ (reference sequence). The CDR3 coding sequence is TGTGCCAGCAGCTCAACAGGGGGCCACTACGAGCAGTACTTC. It is translated as CASSSTGGHYEQYF.

This chain connects TRBV4-1 to TRBJ1-2; D not resolved. Trimming left V 2 bases short and J 3 bases short, with 16 bases between. CDR1 is MGHRA and CDR2 is YSYEKL in the germline V gene. The CDR3 has 16 amino acids. CDR3 sequence: CASSQPTDGMHYGYTF. The CDR3 coding sequence is TGCGCCAGCAGCCAACCAACCGACGGAATGCACTATGGCTACACCTTC.

V gene TRBV5-6 combines with J gene TRBJ1-1; no clear D. CDR1 is SGHDT and CDR2 is YYEEEE in the germline V gene. The CDR3 totals 15 residues. Trimming left V 2 bases short and J 2 bases short, with 13 bases between. The CDR3 coding sequence is TGTGCCAGCAGCTTCCCCTACGGAAAAAACACTGAAGCTTTCTTT. Translated: CASSFPYGKNTEAFF. The full variable domain, its missing parts supplied by reference TRBV5-6 and TRBJ1-1, is DAGVTQSPTHLIKTRGQQVTLRCSPKSGHDTVSWYQQALGQGPQFIFQYYEEEERQRGNFPDRFSGHQFPNYSSELNVNALLLGDSALYLCASSFPYGKNTEAFFGQGTRLTVV.

The V gene is TRBV5-6, the J gene TRBJ1-2; perhaps TRBD1 as D (6 bases). The CDR3 has 12 residues. Trimming removed 4 bases at V and 9 bases at J, with 13 bases between. CDR1 is SGHDT, CDR2 YYEEEE, per germline. CDR3 coding DNA: TGTGCCAGCAGCGTGAGACAGGAAAGCTACACCTTC. This gives the protein CASSVRQESYTF.

The chain recombines TRBV11-2 with TRBJ2-7; tentatively, D is TRBD1 (6 bases). The V end lost 2 bases, the J end lost 1 base, and 9 bases lay between the germline ends. This CDR3 is built from 14 residues. Germline CDR1 is SGHAT and CDR2 is FQNNGV. CDR3 nucleotide sequence: TGTGCCAGCAGCTTAACAGGGATATCCTACGAGCAGTACTTC. Amino acid sequence: CASSLTGISYEQYF.

The chain links TRBV27 to TRBJ2-7; no reliable D call. Trimming shortened V by 5 bases and J by 7 bases, and 24 bases separated the two germline ends. The germline CDR1 and CDR2 sequences are MNHEY and SMNVEV (reference sequence). The CDR3 has 16 amino acids. CDR3 protein: CASSLLKTVVFMEQYF. The CDR3 coding sequence is TGTGCCAGCAGTCTCCTAAAAACTGTGGTATTTATGGAGCAGTACTTC.

Only a few counts were recorded for this clone. The same CDR3 can be traced to other DNA sequences in this sample. The V and J genes are TRBV10-3 and TRBJ1-5, with D hard to call. Between the trimmed V and J ends, which lost 6 bases and 4 bases, there was a span of 16 bases. This CDR3 has 15 residues. Germline CDR1 reads ENHRY; CDR2 reads SYGVKD. In DNA form, the CDR3 reads TGTGCCATCAGAGAGAGTGTACAAGGGAATCAGCCCCAGCATTTT. This sequence encodes CAIRESVQGNQPQHF.

The chain employs TRBV6-5 and TRBJ1-2, with D possibly TRBD1 on 6 matching bases. This CDR3 contains 15 residues. CDR1 and CDR2 (germline): MNHEY, SVGAGI. The germline V and J ends were trimmed by 0 bases and 8 bases, with 16 bases remaining between them. The CDR3 DNA follows: TGTGCCAGCAGTTACTCGAGAAGGACAGATTGGGGCTACACCTTC. This encodes CASSYSRRTDWGYTF.

This sequence joins TRBV6-6 and TRBJ1-1, with TRBD1 as a possible D gene (5 bases). The CDR3 is 13 amino acids. Germline V CDR1 and CDR2: MNHNY, SVGAGI (reference sequence). Trimming removed 2 bases from V and 5 bases from J, with 9 bases in between. CDR3 amino acids: CASSYQGRTEAFF. Here the CDR3 DNA reads TGTGCCAGCAGTTACCAGGGAAGGACTGAAGCTTTCTTT.